The clone carrying this T cell receptor beta chain was recorded a few times. The antigen is undetermined. Collection of 8.5 to 10 milliliters of peripheral blood was performed for each donor. Using a J-beta primer mix together with a sample-barcoded 5' primer, a second PCR was run for about 7 to 12 cycles. TCRdb independently ran MiXCR on the 5' RACE reads; one entry per CDR3 protein. The sample has 600,000 to 1,000,000 distinct CDR3 sequences, 55% to 70% seen once. This sample was included in a study of blood T cells in healthy people across ages. Overall study context: About one barcoded beta molecule was captured per two T cells (by template switching). General study points: Those diversity estimates obtained from one million T cells were thought to be underestimates.

V gave up 2 bases and J gave up 0 bases; unmatched junction bases: 3. Per the germline V gene, CDR1 is GTSNPN and CDR2 is SVGIG (reference sequence). The CDR3 covers 14 residues. The rearrangement links TRBV30 to TRBJ2-5, with 7 bases matching TRBD2. This receptor was obtained from a man between 25 and 39 years old in good health. Input material: blood. The CDR3 nucleotides are TGTGCCTGGAGTATCGGGGGGTACCAAGAGACCCAGTACTTC. This sequence encodes CAWSIGGYQETQYF.